This T cell receptor beta chain was obtained from a study of CD8+ T cells in alopecia areata. On the study more broadly: Treated patients' severity was scored by percentage of affected scalp area.

The treatment denotes: oral pan-JAK inhibitor, 5-10 mg twice daily. Alopecia areata patients gave lesional scalp punch biopsies and peripheral blood samples. Per the germline V gene, CDR1 is MGHRA and CDR2 is YSYEKL. This CDR3 is built from 12 residues. Deletions cut 5 bases from V and 7 bases from J, with 9 bases between. Extraction of RNA preceded its reverse transcription into cDNA, which served as the sequencing template. Libraries were prepared by immunoSEQ multiplex PCR; TCRdb keeps only in-frame clonotypes and omits some of them. The sample holds 200,000 to 250,000 clones; 55% to 70% are singletons and the top ten take around 4.2%. Study-wide results and limits: Scalp data also include sequences from resident alphabeta T cells of normal skin. Tofacitinib produced a significant decrease in scalp clonality and in expanded CD8+ clones among the top 100.

This clone has only one observation. The antigen is not known. The chain recombines TRBV4-1 with TRBJ2-1, with unresolved D. This sample comprised CD4+ T cells sorted from blood, obtained at week 4, from a patient treated with tofacitinib. The source is a human donor with alopecia areata. CDR3: CASSSPLNEQFF. In nucleotides, the CDR3 is TGCGCCAGCAGCTCCCCGTTGAATGAGCAGTTCTTC.